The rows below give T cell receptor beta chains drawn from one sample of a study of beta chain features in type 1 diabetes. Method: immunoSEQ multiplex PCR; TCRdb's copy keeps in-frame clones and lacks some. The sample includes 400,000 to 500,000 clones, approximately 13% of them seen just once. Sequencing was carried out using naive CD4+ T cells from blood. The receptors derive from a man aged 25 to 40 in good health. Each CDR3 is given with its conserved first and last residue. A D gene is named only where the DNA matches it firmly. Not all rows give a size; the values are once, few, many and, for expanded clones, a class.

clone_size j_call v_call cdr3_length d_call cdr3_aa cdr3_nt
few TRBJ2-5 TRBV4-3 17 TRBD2 CASSQELAGGPGETQYF TGCGCCAGCAGCCAAGAACTAGCGGGGGGGCCCGGAGAGACCCAGTACTTC
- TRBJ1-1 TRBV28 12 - CASRQLNTEAFF TGTGCCAGCAGACAATTGAACACTGAAGCTTTCTTT
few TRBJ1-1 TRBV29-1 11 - CSVVGNTEAFF TGCAGCGTTGTGGGGAACACTGAAGCTTTCTTT
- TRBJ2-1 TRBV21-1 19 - CASSSLRVRAEWEYNEQFF TGTGCCAGCAGCAGCCTAAGGGTCAGGGCGGAGTGGGAATACAATGAGCAGTTCTTC
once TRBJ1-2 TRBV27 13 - CASTSASNYGYTF TGTGCCAGCACCTCGGCCTCTAACTATGGCTACACCTTC
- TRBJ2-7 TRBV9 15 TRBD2 CASSVGSAGEYEQYF TGTGCCAGCAGCGTCGGTTCAGCGGGGGAGTACGAGCAGTACTTC
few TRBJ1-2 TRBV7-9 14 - CASSFEQGGRGYTF TGTGCCAGCAGCTTTGAACAGGGAGGAAGGGGCTACACCTTC
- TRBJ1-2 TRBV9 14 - CASSVQGTAYGYTF TGTGCCAGCAGCGTACAGGGTACGGCTTATGGCTACACCTTC
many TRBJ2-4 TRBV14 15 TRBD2 CASSQVAGDPDIQYF TGTGCCAGCAGCCAAGTAGCGGGGGACCCGGACATTCAGTACTTC
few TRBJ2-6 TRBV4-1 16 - CASRLGTSSGANVLTF TGCGCCAGCAGATTGGGGACGAGCTCTGGGGCCAACGTCCTGACTTTC
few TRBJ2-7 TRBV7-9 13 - CASSLVQMGEQYF TGTGCCAGCAGCTTAGTCCAAATGGGCGAGCAGTACTTC
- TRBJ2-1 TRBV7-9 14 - CASSLRDLRNEQFF TGTGCCAGCAGCTTAAGGGACCTTAGGAATGAGCAGTTCTTC
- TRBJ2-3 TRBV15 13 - CATSEGPSDTQYF TGTGCCACCAGTGAGGGGCCTTCGGATACGCAGTATTTT
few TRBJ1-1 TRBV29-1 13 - CSVQWARWTEAFF TGCAGCGTGCAATGGGCCCGATGGACTGAAGCTTTCTTT
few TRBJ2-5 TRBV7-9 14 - CASSLEGPPGTQYF TGTGCCAGCAGCTTAGAGGGTCCCCCCGGGACCCAGTACTTC
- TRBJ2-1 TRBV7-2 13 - CASRGNIAKAQFF TGTGCCAGCAGGGGTAACATAGCGAAGGCGCAGTTCTTC
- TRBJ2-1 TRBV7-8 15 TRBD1 CASSSRGQKNHEQFF TGTGCCAGCAGCTCGAGGGGACAGAAGAACCATGAGCAGTTCTTC
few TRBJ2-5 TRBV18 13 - CASSITGGETQYF TGTGCCAGCTCAATCACAGGCGGCGAGACCCAGTACTTC
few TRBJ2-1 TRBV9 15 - CASSVAGQSYNEQFF TGTGCCAGCAGCGTAGCTGGACAGAGCTACAATGAGCAGTTCTTC
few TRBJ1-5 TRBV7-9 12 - CASRNSNQPQHF TGTGCCAGCAGAAATAGCAATCAGCCCCAGCATTTT
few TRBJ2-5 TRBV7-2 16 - CASSPRSNLAQETQYF TGTGCCAGCAGCCCCCGGTCCAACTTAGCACAAGAGACCCAGTACTTC
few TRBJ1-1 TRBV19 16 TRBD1 CASTLRGPGGLTEAFF TGTGCCAGTACTCTCCGGGGTCCAGGGGGCCTCACTGAAGCTTTCTTT
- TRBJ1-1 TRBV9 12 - CASSAVPTEAFF TGTGCCAGCAGCGCCGTACCCACTGAAGCTTTCTTT
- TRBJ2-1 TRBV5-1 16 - CASSLLKSFSYNEQFF TGCGCCAGCAGCTTGCTTAAGAGCTTCTCCTACAATGAGCAGTTCTTC
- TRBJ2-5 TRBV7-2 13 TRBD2 CATAGGRRETQYF TGTGCCACCGCCGGCGGGAGACGGGAGACCCAGTACTTC
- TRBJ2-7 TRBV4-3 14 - CASSHSMGVDEQYF TGCGCCAGCAGCCACAGCATGGGGGTAGACGAGCAGTACTTC
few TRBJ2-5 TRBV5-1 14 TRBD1 CASSPTGGRKTQYF TGCGCCAGCAGCCCGACAGGGGGCCGGAAGACCCAGTACTTC
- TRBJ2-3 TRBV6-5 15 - CASSYSNSIPDTQYF TGTGCCAGCAGTTACTCGAATTCGATTCCAGATACGCAGTATTTT
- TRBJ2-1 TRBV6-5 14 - CASSAGTSYNEQFF TGTGCCAGCAGTGCCGGTACAAGCTACAATGAGCAGTTCTTC
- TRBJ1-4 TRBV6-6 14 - CASSYGRGEEKLFF TGTGCCAGCAGTTACGGCAGGGGAGAAGAAAAACTGTTTTTT
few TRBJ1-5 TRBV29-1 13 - CSALEGGVAPQHF TGCAGCGCTCTGGAGGGGGGCGTTGCGCCCCAGCATTTT
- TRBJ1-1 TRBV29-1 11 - CSAGANTEAFF TGCAGTGCCGGAGCGAACACTGAAGCTTTCTTT
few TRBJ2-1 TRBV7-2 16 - CASSSRQAWFYNEQFF TGTGCCAGCAGCTCCCGACAGGCGTGGTTTTACAATGAGCAGTTCTTC
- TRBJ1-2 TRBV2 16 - CASTSSPGGVSYGYTF TGTGCCAGCACCTCGAGCCCCGGGGGCGTAAGCTATGGCTACACCTTC
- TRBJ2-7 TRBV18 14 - CASSSIGVSYEQYF TGTGCCAGCTCCTCGATAGGGGTCTCCTACGAGCAGTACTTC
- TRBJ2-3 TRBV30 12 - CAWSWSSDTQYF TGTGCCTGGAGTTGGAGCTCGGACACGCAGTATTTT
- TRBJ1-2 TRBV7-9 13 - CASSLGQIYGYTF TGTGCCAGCAGCTTAGGGCAGATCTATGGCTACACCTTC
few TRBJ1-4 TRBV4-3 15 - CASSQDERGGEKLFF TGCGCCAGCAGCCAAGATGAGCGAGGGGGGGAGAAACTGTTTTTT
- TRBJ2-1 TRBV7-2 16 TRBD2 CASSLLAGPARNEQFF TGTGCCAGCAGCTTACTAGCGGGACCTGCTCGCAATGAGCAGTTCTTC
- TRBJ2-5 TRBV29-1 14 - CSGEPGFWAETQYF TGCAGCGGGGAGCCAGGGTTCTGGGCAGAGACCCAGTACTTC
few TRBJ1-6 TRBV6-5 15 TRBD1 CASRPDRGGYSPLHF TGTGCCAGCAGGCCCGACAGGGGGGGTTATTCACCCCTCCACTTT
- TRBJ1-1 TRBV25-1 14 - CASRRQAGIGEAFF TGTGCCAGCAGGCGGCAGGCCGGAATCGGTGAAGCTTTCTTT
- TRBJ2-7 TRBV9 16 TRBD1 CASSLSTGVSSYEQYF TGTGCCAGCAGCCTTTCCACAGGGGTTTCCTCCTACGAGCAGTACTTC
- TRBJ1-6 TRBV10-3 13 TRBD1 CAIGTGGGSPLHF TGTGCCATCGGGACAGGGGGAGGGTCACCCCTCCACTTT
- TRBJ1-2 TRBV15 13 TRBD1 CATSRNRGYGYTF TGTGCCACCAGCAGAAACAGGGGATATGGCTACACCTTC
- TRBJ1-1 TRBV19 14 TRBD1 CASSLQGARTEAFF TGTGCCAGTAGTCTACAGGGGGCAAGGACTGAAGCTTTCTTT
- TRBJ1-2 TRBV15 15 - CATSRVEGTVYGYTF TGTGCCACCAGCAGAGTAGAGGGGACGGTGTATGGCTACACCTTC
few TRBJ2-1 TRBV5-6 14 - CASSLALAVAKQFF TGTGCCAGCAGCTTGGCGCTAGCTGTGGCGAAGCAGTTCTTC
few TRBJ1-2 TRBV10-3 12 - CAISWGSYGYTF TGTGCCATCAGTTGGGGGAGCTATGGCTACACCTTC
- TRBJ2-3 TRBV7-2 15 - CASSQSRVRTDTQYF TGTGCCAGCAGCCAATCCAGGGTGCGCACAGATACGCAGTATTTT
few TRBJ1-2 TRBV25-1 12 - CASSDFFGGYTF TGTGCCAGCAGTGACTTTTTTGGTGGCTACACCTTC
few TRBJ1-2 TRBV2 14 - CASILQDSNYGYTF TGTGCCAGCATATTACAGGACAGTAACTATGGCTACACCTTC
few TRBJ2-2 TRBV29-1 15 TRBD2 CSAHRLAEYTGELFF TGCAGCGCCCATAGACTAGCAGAATACACCGGGGAGCTGTTTTTT
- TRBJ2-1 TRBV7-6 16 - CASSSPLESSYNEQFF TGTGCCAGCAGCTCCCCACTCGAGAGCTCCTACAATGAGCAGTTCTTC
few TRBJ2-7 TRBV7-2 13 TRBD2 CASSSSGYYEQYF TGTGCCAGCAGCTCTAGCGGATACTACGAGCAGTACTTC
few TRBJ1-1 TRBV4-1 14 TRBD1 CASRHTGQGSEAFF TGCGCCAGCAGACATACGGGACAGGGGTCTGAAGCTTTCTTT